The entry below describes one T cell receptor beta chain. These data are taken from a study of radiation and T cells in renal cell carcinoma. Study-wide background: Nephrectomy followed 15 Gy stereotactic body radiation by 4 weeks.

The table came from immunoSEQ multiplex PCR; TCRdb's copy has only in-frame clones and leaves some out. The sample records 150,000 or so clones, 88% being singletons. Specified time point: baseline pretreatment blood. Regarding treatment: 15 Gy SBRT to primary tumor, nephrectomy 4 weeks later. Germline-derived CDR1 and CDR2 are SGHTA and FQGNSA. CDR3 length: 13 residues. V was pared by 4 bases and J by 1 base, with 6 bases between. This chain links TRBV7-2 with TRBJ2-3; D uncertain. The sequence derives from a woman aged 65 to 85 with renal cell carcinoma. The source was blood, collected from a patient whose treatment included radiotherapy and nephrectomy. Here the CDR3 reads CASSSPRTDTQYF. Here the CDR3 DNA reads TGTGCCAGCAGCTCCCCCCGCACAGATACGCAGTATTTT.